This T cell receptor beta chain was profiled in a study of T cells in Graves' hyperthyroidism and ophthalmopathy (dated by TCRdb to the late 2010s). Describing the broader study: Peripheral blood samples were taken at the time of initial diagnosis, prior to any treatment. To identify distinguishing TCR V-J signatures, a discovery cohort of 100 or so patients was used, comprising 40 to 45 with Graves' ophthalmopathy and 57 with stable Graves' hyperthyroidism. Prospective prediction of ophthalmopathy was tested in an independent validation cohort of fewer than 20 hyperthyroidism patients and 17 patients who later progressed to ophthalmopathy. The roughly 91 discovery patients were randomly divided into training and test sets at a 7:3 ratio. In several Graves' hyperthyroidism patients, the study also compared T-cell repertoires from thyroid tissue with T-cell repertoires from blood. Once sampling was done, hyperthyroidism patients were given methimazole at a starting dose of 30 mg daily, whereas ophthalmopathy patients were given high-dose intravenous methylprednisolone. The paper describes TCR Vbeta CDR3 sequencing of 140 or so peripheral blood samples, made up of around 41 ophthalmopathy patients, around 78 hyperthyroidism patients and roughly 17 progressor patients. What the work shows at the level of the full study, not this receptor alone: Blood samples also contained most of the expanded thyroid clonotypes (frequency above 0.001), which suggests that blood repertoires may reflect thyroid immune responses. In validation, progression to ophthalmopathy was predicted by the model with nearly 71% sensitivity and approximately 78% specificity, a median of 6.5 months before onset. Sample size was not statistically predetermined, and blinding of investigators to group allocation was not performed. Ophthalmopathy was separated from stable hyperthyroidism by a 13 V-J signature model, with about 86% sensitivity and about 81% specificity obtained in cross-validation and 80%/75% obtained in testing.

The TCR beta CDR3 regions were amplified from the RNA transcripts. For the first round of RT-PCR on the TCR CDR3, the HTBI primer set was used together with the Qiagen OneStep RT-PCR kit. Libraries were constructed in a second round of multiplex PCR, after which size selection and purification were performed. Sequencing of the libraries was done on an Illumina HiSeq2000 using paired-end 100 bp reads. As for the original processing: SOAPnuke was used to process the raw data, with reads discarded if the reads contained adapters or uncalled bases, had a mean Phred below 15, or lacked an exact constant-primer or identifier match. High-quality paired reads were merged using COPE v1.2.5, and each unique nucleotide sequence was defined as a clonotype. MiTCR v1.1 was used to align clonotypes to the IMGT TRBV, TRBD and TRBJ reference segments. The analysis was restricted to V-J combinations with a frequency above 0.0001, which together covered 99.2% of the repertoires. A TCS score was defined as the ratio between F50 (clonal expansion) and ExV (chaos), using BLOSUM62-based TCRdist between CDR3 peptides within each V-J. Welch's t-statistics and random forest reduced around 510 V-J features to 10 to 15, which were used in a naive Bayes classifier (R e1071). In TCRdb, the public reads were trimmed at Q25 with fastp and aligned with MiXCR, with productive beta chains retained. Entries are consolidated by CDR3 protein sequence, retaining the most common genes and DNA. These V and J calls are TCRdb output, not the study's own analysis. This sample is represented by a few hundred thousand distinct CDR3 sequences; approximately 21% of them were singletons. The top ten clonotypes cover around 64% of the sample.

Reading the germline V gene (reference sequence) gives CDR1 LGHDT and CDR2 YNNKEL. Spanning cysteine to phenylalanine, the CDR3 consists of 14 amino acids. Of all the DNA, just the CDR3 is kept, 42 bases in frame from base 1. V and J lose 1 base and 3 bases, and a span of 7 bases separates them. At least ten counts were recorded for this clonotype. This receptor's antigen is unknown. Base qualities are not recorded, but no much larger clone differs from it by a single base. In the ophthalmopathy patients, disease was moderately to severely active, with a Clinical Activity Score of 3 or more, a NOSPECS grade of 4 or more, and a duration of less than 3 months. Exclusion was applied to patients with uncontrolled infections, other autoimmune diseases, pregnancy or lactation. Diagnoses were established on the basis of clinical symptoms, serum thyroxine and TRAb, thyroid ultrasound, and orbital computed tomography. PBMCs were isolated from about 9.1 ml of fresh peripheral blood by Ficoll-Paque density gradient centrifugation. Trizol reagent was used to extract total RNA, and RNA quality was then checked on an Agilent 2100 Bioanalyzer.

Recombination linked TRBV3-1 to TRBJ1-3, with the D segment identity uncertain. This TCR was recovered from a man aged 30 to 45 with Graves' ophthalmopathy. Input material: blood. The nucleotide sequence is TGTGCCAGCAGCCAAGGGGATATTGGAAACACCATATATTTT. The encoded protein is CASSQGDIGNTIYF.